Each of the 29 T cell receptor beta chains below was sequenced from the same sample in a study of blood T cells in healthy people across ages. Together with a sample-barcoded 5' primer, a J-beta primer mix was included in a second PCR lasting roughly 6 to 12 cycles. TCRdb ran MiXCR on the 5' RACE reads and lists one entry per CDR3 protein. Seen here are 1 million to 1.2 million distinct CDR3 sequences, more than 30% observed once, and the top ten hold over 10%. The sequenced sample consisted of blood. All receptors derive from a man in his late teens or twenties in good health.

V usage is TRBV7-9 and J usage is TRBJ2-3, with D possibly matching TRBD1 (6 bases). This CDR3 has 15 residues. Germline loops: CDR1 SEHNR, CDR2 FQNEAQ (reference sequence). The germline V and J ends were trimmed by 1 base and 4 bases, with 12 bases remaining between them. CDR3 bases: TGTGCCAGCAGCTTAGTGGGGGCGATGGCAGATACGCAGTATTTT. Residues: CASSLVGAMADTQYF.

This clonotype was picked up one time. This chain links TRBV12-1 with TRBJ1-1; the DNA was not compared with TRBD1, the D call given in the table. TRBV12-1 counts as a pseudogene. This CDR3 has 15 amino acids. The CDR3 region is CASSQDWRGTEKAFF. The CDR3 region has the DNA TGTGCCAGCAGCCAAGATTGGAGAGGGACAGAGAAAGCTTTCTTT.

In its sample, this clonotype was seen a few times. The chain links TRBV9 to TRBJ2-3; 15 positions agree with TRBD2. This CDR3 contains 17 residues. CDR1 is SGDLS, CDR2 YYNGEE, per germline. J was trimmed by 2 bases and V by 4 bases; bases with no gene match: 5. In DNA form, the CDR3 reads TGTGCCAGCAGCCCCGGACTAGCGGGGGGGATCACAGATACGCAGTATTTT. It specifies CASSPGLAGGITDTQYF.

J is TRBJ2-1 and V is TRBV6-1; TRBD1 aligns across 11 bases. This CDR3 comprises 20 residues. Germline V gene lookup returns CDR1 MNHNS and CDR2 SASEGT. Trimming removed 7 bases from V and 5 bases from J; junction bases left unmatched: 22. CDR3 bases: TGTGCCAGCAAATTAGAGGGACAGGGGGGGAGGTGGGTAGATAACAATGAGCAGTTCTTC. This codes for CASKLEGQGGRWVDNNEQFF.

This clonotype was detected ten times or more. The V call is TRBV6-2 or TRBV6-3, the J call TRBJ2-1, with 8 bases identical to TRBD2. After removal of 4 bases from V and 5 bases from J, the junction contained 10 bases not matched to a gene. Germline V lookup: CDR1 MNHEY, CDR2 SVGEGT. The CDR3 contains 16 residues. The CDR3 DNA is TGTGCCAGCAGTTCCCTTAGCGGGGTAATCGACAATGAGCAGTTCTTC. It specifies CASSSLSGVIDNEQFF.

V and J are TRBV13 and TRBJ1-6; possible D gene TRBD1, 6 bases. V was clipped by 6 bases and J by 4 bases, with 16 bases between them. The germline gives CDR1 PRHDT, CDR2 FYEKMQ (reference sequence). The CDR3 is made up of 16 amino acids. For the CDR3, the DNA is TGTGCCAGCAGAATCGACAGGAGCACATATAATTCACCCCTCCACTTT. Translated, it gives CASRIDRSTYNSPLHF.

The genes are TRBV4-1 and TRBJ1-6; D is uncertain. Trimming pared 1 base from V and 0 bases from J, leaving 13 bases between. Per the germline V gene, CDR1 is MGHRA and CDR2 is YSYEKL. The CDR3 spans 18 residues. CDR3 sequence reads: CASSQGDGSSSYNSPLHF. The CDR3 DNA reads TGCGCCAGCAGCCAAGGCGACGGATCAAGCTCCTATAATTCACCCCTCCACTTT.

The CDR3 region has the DNA TGTGCCAGCAGCCACCTCGAAGGGGACAGAGAAAAACTGTTTTTT. As protein: CASSHLEGDREKLFF. V gene TRBV7-9 combines with J gene TRBJ1-4; 7 bases are shared with TRBD1. The CDR3 is 15 residues long. Germline V gives CDR1 SEHNR, CDR2 FQNEAQ (reference sequence). Trimming took 5 bases from V and 8 from J; bases not matched to a gene: 11.

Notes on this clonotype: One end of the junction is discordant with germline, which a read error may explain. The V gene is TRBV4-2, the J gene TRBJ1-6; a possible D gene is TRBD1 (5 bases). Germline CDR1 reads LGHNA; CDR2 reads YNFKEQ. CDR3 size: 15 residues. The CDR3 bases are TGTGCCAGCAGCCCCCGACAGAGAGATAATTCACCCCCCCACTTT. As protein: CASSPRQRDNSPPHF.

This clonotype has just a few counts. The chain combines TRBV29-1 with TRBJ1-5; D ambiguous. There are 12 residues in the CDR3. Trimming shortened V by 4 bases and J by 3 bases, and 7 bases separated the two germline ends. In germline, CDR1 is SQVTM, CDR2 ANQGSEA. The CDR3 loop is CSVAGVNQPQHF. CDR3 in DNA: TGCAGCGTTGCTGGGGTCAATCAGCCCCAGCATTTT.

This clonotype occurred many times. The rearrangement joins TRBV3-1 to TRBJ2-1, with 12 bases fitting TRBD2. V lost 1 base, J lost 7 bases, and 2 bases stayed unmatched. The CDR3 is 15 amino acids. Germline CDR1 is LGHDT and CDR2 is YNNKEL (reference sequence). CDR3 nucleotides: TGTGCCAGCAGCCAAGGGCTAGCGGGGGGGAATGAGCAGTTCTTC. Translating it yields CASSQGLAGGNEQFF.

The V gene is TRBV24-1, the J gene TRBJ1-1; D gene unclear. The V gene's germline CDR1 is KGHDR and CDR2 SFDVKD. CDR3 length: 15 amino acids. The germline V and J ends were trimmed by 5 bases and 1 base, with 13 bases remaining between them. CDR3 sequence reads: CATSASKAGNTEAFF. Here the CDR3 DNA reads TGTGCCACCAGTGCCTCCAAGGCGGGGAACACTGAAGCTTTCTTT.

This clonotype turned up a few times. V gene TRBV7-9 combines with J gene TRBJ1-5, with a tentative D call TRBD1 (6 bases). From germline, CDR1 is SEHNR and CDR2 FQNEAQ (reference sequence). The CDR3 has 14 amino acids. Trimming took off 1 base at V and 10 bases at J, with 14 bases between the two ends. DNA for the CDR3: TGTGCCAGCAGCTTAGAGGGGGGAAACCATCCCCAGCATTTT. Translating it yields CASSLEGGNHPQHF.

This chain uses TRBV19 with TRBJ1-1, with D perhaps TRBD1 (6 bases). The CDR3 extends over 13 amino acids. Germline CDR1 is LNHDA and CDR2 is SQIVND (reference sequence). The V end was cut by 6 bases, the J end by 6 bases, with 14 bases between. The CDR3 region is CASRKAGHPEAFF. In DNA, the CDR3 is TGTGCCAGTAGGAAGGCGGGACACCCTGAAGCTTTCTTT.

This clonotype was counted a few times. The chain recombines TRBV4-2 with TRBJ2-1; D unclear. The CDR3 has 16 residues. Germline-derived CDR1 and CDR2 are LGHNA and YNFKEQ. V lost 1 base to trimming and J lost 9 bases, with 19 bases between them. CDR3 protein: CASSQAGPNFGGEQFF. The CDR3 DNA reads TGTGCCAGCAGCCAAGCAGGTCCTAACTTTGGCGGTGAGCAGTTCTTC.

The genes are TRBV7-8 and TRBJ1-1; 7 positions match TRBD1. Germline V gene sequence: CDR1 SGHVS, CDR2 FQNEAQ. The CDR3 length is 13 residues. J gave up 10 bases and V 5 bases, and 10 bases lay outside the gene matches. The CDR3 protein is CASSVPTGPIAFF. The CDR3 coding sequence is TGTGCCAGCAGCGTTCCGACAGGGCCGATAGCTTTCTTT.

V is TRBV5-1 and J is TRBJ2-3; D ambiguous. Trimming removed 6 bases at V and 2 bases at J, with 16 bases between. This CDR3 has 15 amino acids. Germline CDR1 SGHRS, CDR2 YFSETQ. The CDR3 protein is CASTRSHDNTDTQYF. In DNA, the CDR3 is TGCGCCAGCACCCGATCCCACGATAACACAGATACGCAGTATTTT.

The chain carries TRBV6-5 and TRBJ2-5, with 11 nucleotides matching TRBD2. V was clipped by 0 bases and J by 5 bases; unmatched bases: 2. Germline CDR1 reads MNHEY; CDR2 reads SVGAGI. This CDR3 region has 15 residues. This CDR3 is CASSYSTSGEETQYF. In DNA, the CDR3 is TGTGCCAGCAGTTACTCGACTAGCGGGGAGGAGACCCAGTACTTC.

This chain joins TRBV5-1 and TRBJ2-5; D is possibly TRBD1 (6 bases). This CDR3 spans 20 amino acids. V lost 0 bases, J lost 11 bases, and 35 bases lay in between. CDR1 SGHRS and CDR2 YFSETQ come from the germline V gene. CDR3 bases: TGCGCCAGCAGCTTGGCTCCCAGGGGCGTACGATGGGGCATCGGCAATGAGCAGTACTTC. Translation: CASSLAPRGVRWGIGNEQYF.

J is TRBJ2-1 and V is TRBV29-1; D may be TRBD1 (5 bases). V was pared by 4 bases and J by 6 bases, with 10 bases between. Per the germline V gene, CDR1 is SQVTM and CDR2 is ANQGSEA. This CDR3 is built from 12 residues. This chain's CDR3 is CSVGGQLNEQFF. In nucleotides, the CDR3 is TGCAGCGTTGGGGGCCAACTCAATGAGCAGTTCTTC.

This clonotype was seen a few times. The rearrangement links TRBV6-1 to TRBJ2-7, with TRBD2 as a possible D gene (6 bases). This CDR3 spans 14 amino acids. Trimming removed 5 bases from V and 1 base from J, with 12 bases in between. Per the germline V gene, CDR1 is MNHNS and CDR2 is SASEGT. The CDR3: CASSWGLGSYEQYF. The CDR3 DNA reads TGTGCCAGCAGTTGGGGACTCGGATCCTACGAGCAGTACTTC.

The CDR3 sequence is CASSADPNTGELFF. CDR3 in DNA: TGTGCCAGCAGCGCCGACCCGAACACCGGGGAGCTGTTTTTT. The chain employs TRBV9 and TRBJ2-2; D is undetermined. There are 14 residues in the CDR3. The germline V and J ends were trimmed by 3 bases and 0 bases, with 6 bases remaining between them. CDR1 and CDR2 (germline): SGDLS, YYNGEE. Filled out from reference TRBV9 and TRBJ2-2, the complete variable domain reads DSGVTQTPKHLITATGQRVTLRCSPRSGDLSVYWYQQSLDQGLQFLIQYYNGEERAKGNILERFSAQQFPDLHSELNLSSLELGDSALYFCASSADPNTGELFFGEGSRLTVL.

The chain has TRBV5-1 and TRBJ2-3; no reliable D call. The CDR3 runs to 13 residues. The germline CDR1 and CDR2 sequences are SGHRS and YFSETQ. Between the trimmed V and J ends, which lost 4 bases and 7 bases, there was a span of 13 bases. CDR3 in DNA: TGCGCCAGCAGCGCAGGACCCCAGAATACGCAGTATTTT. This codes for CASSAGPQNTQYF.

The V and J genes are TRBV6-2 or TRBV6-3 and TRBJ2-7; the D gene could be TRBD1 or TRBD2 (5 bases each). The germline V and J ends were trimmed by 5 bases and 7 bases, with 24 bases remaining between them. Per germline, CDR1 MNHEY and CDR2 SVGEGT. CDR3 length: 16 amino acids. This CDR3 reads CASSTRGTGRYNEQYF. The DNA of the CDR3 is TGTGCCAGCAGTACCCGTGGGACGGGACGTTACAATGAGCAGTACTTC.

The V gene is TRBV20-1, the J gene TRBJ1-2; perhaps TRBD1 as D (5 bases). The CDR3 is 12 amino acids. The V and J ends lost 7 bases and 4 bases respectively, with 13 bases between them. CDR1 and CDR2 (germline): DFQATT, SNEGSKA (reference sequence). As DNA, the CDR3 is TGCAGTGTTCCCGACAGACCCTATGGCTACACCTTC. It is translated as CSVPDRPYGYTF.

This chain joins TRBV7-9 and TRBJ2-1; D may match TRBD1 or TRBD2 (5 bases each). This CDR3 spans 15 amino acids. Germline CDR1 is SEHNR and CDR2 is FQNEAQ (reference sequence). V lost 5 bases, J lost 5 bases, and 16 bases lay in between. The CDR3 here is CASSRGPASNNEQFF. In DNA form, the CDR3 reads TGTGCCAGCAGCCGGGGACCAGCTTCTAACAATGAGCAGTTCTTC.

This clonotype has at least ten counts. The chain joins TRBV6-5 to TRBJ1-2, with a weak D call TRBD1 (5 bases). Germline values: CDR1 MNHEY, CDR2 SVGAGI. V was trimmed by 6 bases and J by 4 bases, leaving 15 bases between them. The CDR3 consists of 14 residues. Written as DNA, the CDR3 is TGTGCCAGCAGCCCCCGAACAGGACCCTATGGCTACACCTTC. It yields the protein CASSPRTGPYGYTF.

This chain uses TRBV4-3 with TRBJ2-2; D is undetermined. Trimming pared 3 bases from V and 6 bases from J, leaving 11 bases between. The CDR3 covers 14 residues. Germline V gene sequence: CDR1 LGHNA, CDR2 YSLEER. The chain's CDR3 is CASSHREPSGELFF. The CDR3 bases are TGCGCCAGCAGCCATAGGGAACCATCCGGGGAGCTGTTTTTT.

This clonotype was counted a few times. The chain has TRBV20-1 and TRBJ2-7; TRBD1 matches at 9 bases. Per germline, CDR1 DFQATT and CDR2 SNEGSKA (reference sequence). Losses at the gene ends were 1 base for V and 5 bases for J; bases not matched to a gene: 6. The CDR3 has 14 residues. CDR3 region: CSARGRDRVNEQYF. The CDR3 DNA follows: TGCAGTGCTAGAGGAAGGGACAGGGTCAACGAGCAGTACTTC.